In its sample, the clone carrying this TCR beta chain was seen many times. Its antigen is currently unknown. By 5'RACE template switching, TCR cDNA was produced, with a universal primer site and UMIs added in the process. TCRdb reanalysed the 5' RACE reads using MiXCR and keeps one entry per CDR3 protein. The repertoire holds approximately 300,000 distinct CDR3 sequences, with roughly 7% as singletons. This entry is derived from a study of T cells after yellow fever vaccination. Study details: Each low-cell-number fraction was prepared by means of SMART-Seq v4 Ultra Low Input. Study-wide findings and caveats: Only a minor proportion of clonotypes was detected across both CD4 and CD8 compartments. Abundant clonotypes from the bulk population could get into FACS-sorted repertoires as contaminants.

CDR3 size: 18 residues. Germline assignment: CDR1 SGHDT and CDR2 YYEEEE. V trimming: 3 bases; J trimming: 3 bases; junction bases outside the gene matches: 13. The TCR was taken from a man aged 18 to 29 who received the YFV17D yellow fever vaccine. The input for sequencing was PBMCs, taken approximately 40 days after the first yellow fever vaccination. The genes are TRBV5-6 and TRBJ2-5, with 11 bases lining up with TRBD2. For the CDR3, the DNA is TGTGCCAGCAGCTATCCCGGAGGACTAGCGGGCTATAAAGAGACCCAGTACTTC. The encoded protein is CASSYPGGLAGYKETQYF.